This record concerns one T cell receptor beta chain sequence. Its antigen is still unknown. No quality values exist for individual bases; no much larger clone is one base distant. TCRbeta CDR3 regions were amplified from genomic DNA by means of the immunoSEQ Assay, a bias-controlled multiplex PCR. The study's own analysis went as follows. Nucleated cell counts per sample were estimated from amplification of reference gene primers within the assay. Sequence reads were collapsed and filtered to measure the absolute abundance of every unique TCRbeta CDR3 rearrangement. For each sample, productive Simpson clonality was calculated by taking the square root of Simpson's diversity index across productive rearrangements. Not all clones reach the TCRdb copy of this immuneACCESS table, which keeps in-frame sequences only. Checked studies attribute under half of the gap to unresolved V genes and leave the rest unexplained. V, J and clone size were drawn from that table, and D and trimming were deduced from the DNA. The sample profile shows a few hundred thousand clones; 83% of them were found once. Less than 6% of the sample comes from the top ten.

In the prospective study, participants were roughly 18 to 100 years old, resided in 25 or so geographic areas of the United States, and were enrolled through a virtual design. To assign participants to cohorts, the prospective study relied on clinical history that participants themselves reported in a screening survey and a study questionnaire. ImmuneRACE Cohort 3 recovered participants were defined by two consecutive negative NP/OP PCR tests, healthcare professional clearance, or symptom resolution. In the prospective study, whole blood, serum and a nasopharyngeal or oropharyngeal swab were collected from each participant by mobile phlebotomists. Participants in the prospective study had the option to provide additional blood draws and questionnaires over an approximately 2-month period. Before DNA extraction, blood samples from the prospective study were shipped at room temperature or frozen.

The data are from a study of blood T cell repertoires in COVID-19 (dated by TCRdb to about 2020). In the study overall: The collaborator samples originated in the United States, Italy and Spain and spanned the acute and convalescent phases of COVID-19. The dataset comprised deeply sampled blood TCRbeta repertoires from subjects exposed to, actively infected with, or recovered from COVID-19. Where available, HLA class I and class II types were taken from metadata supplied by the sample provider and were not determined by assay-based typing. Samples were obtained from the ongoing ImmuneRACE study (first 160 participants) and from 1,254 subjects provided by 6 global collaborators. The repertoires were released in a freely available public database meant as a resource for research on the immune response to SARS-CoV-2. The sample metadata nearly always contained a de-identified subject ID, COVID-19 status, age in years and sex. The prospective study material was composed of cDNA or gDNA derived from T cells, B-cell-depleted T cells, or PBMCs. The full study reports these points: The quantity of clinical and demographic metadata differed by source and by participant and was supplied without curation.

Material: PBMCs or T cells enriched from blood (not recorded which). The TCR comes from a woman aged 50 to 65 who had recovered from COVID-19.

The DNA sequence is as follows: TGTGCCAGCAGAGCTAACGGGTTGTCCATCTATGGCTACACCTTC. It encodes CASRANGLSIYGYTF. The V and J segments used are TRBV9 and TRBJ1-2, with the D gene not confidently named. The germline V gene provides CDR1 SGDLS and CDR2 YYNGEE. V gives up 5 bases and J gives up 4 bases, and the segment between their germline ends measures 18 bases. Measured from the cysteine to the phenylalanine, the CDR3 is 15 residues long. The CDR3 DNA has 45 bases and is translated from base 1.